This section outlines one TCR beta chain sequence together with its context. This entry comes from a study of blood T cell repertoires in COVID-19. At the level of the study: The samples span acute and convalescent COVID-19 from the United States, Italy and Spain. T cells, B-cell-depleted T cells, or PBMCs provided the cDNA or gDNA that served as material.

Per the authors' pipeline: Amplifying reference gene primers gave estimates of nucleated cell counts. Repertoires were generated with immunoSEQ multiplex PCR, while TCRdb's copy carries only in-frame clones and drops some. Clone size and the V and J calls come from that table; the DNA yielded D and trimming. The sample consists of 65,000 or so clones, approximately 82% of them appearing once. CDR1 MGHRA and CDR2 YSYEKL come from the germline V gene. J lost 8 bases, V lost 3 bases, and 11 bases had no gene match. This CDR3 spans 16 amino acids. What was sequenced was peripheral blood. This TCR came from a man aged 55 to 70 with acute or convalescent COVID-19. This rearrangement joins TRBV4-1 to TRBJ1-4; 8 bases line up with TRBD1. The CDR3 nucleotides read TGCGCCAGCAGCCATGAGGACAGGGTTGGGCGGGAAAAACTGTTTTTT. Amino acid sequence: CASSHEDRVGREKLFF.